One T cell receptor beta chain is described in this entry. Its antigen is not known. The data were taken from a study of T cell responses to AZD1222 COVID-19 vaccine. Study as a whole: Both about-4-week and about-12-week second-dose recipients were combined. Overall study findings and caveats: Per reports, nearly half of all spike-specific TCRs target regions that are unmutated in variants. White British donors predominated, females outnumbered males, and clonal diversity was possibly underestimated. Just a handful of people given AZD1222 tested seropositive at baseline.

Some clones are missing from TCRdb's copy, which holds only in-frame ones; the method was immunoSEQ multiplex PCR. Of approximately 110,000 clones listed, nearly 90% were seen once; the top ten hold less than 4.5%. This sequence was found in an adult in good health. The specimen comprised peripheral blood, sampled on day 0 of AZD1222 vaccination.

The CDR3 here is CASSPPGGNTIYF. In DNA, the CDR3 is TGCGCCAGCAGCCCCCCAGGTGGAAACACCATATATTTT. The genes are TRBV5-1 and TRBJ1-3; D gene ambiguous. Germline assignment: CDR1 SGHRS and CDR2 YFSETQ. The CDR3 consists of 13 residues. The V gene lost 4 bases and the J gene lost 3 bases, with 8 bases spanning the gap. The full variable domain, with the rest looked up from reference TRBV5-1 and TRBJ1-3, is KAGVTQTPRYLIKTRGQQVTLSCSPISGHRSVSWYQQTPGQGLQFLFEYFSETQRNKGNFPGRFSGRQFSNSRSEMNVSTLELGDSALYLCASSPPGGNTIYFGEGSWLTVV.